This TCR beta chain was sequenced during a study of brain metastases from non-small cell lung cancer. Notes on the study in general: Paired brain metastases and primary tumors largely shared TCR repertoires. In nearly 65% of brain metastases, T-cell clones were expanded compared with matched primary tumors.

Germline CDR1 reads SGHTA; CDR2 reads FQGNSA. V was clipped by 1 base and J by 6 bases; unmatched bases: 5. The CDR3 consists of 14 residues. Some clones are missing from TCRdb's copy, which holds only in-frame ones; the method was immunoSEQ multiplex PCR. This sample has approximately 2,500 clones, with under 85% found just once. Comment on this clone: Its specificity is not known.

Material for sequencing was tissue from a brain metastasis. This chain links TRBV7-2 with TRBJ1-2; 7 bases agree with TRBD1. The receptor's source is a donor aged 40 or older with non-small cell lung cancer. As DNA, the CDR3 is TGTGCCAGCAGCTTAGGCAGGGGGAGGGATGGCTACACCTTC. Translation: CASSLGRGRDGYTF.